The 4 T cell receptor beta chains reported below all come from one sample, sequenced in a study of blood T cells in healthy people across ages. Then a second PCR, running roughly 7 to 11 cycles, was carried out with a sample-barcoded 5' primer and a J-beta primer mix. In TCRdb, the 5' RACE reads were re-called with MiXCR into one record per CDR3 protein. The table includes around 800,000 distinct CDR3 sequences, around 24% detected once. The data also belong to a second study, concerning T cells of mothers and their children.

Sequencing was carried out using blood. The receptors stem from a boy aged 5-17 years in good health.

Only a few counts were recorded for this clonotype. V usage is TRBV20-1 and J usage is TRBJ2-5, with D perhaps assigned TRBD1 or TRBD2 (5 bases each). Between the trimmed V and J ends, which lost 6 bases and 0 bases, there was a span of 11 bases. Germline CDR1 is DFQATT and CDR2 is SNEGSKA (reference sequence). The CDR3 sequence is 13 residues long. The CDR3 spells CSAAGGHQETQYF. The CDR3 DNA reads as TGCAGTGCGGCTGGGGGTCACCAAGAGACCCAGTACTTC.

In this sample, this clonotype turned up a few times. The chain is built from TRBV10-1 and TRBJ2-1, with TRBD2 identical over 13 bases. Germline CDR1 reads WNHNN; CDR2 reads SYGVQD (reference sequence). This CDR3 region has 16 residues. V was clipped by 0 bases and J by 6 bases; unmatched bases: 2. In DNA form, the CDR3 reads TGCGCCAGCAGTGAGTCCAGGACTAGCGGGAGCAATGAGCAGTTCTTC. Protein: CASSESRTSGSNEQFF.

This clonotype was counted a few times. This chain connects TRBV18 to TRBJ2-3, with TRBD1 identical over 7 bases. The V gene end was trimmed by 3 bases and the J gene end by 3 bases; junction bases not matched to a gene: 0. Germline CDR1 KGHSH, CDR2 LQKENI. This CDR3 region has 13 residues. CDR3 protein: CASSPTGTDTQYF. The CDR3 region has the DNA TGTGCCAGCTCACCGACAGGGACAGATACGCAGTATTTT.

The sample holds a few counts of this clonotype. This sequence joins TRBV10-1 and TRBJ2-5, with 8 bases fitting TRBD1. Germline loops: CDR1 WNHNN, CDR2 SYGVQD (reference sequence). Trimming took 0 bases from V and 4 from J; bases not matched to a gene: 1. The CDR3 extends over 14 amino acids. CDR3 in amino acids: CASSESRGLETQYF. CDR3 sequence (DNA): TGCGCCAGCAGTGAGTCCAGGGGGCTAGAGACCCAGTACTTC.